This TCR beta chain was identified during a study of blood T cell repertoires in COVID-19. Measured with immunoSEQ multiplex PCR; TCRdb has only the in-frame clones, and not every one. Here the sample spans around 200,000 clones, about 90% being singletons. Germline V CDR1 and CDR2: KGHSY, FQNENV. The CDR3 is 12 amino acids. The germline V and J ends were trimmed by 4 bases and 6 bases, with 7 bases remaining between them. This receptor was obtained from a woman in her 50s in a cohort exposed to, infected with or recovered from COVID-19 (not recorded which). The sequenced material came from PBMCs or T cells enriched from blood (not recorded which). The chain uses TRBV16 and TRBJ1-5; D remains ambiguous. The CDR3 DNA follows: TGTGCCAGCAGCCCCACGAGTCAGCCCCAGCATTTT. Translation gives CASSPTSQPQHF.